A selection of T cell receptor beta chains follows, all from one sample in a study of CD8+CD57+ T cells in acquired aplastic anemia. One entry per CDR3 protein, called by TCRdb with MiXCR from the reads. Here the sample spans about 200,000 distinct CDR3 sequences, roughly two thirds being singletons. Sequencing was done on a sample of sorted CD4+, CD8+, or CD8+CD57+ T cells (not recorded which) from PBMCs. All receptors come from a human donor with aplastic anemia. CDR3s include the opening cysteine and the closing phenylalanine or tryptophan. The D gene is left open where the match is weak. Size tells how often a clone was seen (once, few, many) or the class of an expanded clone, and some rows leave it out.

j_gene: TRBJ1-2
abundance: NA
v_gene: TRBV11-2
d_gene: NA
CDR3nt: TGTGCCAGCAGCAGTACTACAGGGCCGGGCTATGGCTACACCTTC
CDR3aa: CASSSTTGPGYGYTF

j_gene: TRBJ2-7
abundance: NA
v_gene: TRBV19
d_gene: NA
CDR3nt: TGTGCCACCTTAGATTCCTACGAGCAGTACTTC
CDR3aa: CATLDSYEQYF

j_gene: TRBJ2-1
abundance: NA
v_gene: TRBV5-1
d_gene: NA
CDR3nt: TGCGCCAGCAGCACGACAGGGACTAGCTCCTACAATGAGCAGTTCTTC
CDR3aa: CASSTTGTSSYNEQFF

j_gene: TRBJ2-7
abundance: NA
v_gene: TRBV7-9
d_gene: TRBD1
CDR3nt: TGTGCCAGCAGCTCAGGACAGGGTTTCTACGAGCAGTACTTC
CDR3aa: CASSSGQGFYEQYF

j_gene: TRBJ1-4
abundance: NA
v_gene: TRBV20-1
d_gene: TRBD1
CDR3nt: TGCAGTGCGGGACGGGACAGCCAGAATGAAAAACTGTTTTTT
CDR3aa: CSAGRDSQNEKLFF

j_gene: TRBJ1-1
abundance: few
v_gene: TRBV29-1
d_gene: NA
CDR3nt: TGCAGCGTTGAGCGGGGGCGCGGCACTGAAGCTTTCTTT
CDR3aa: CSVERGRGTEAFF

j_gene: TRBJ2-1
abundance: NA
v_gene: TRBV15
d_gene: TRBD2
CDR3nt: TGTGCCACCAGCAGAGATCAAGGGACTAGAAACAATGAGCAGTTCTTC
CDR3aa: CATSRDQGTRNNEQFF

j_gene: TRBJ1-5
abundance: NA
v_gene: TRBV2
d_gene: NA
CDR3nt: TGTGCCAGCAGGCGCATAAATCAGCCCCAGCATTTT
CDR3aa: CASRRINQPQHF

j_gene: TRBJ2-5
abundance: NA
v_gene: TRBV7-7
d_gene: NA
CDR3nt: TGTGCTAGCAGCTCAGGTGTGACCCAGTACTTC
CDR3aa: CASSSGVTQYF

j_gene: TRBJ2-1
abundance: NA
v_gene: TRBV15
d_gene: TRBD1
CDR3nt: TGTGCCACCAGCAGGGGCGGACAGGGGGGAAAGTTCTTC
CDR3aa: CATSRGGQGGKFF

j_gene: TRBJ2-5
abundance: NA
v_gene: TRBV25-1
d_gene: NA
CDR3nt: TGTGCCAGCAAGGGGGGGGTGGGGACAGAGACCCAGTACTTC
CDR3aa: CASKGGVGTETQYF